The 2 T cell receptor beta chains below come from one sample, sequenced in a study of cytomegalovirus exposure and HLA in healthy donors. With 60 Vbeta and 13 Jbeta primers, the PCR was carried out. Only in-frame clones appear in the TCRdb table, and some are missing; sequencing was by immunoSEQ multiplex PCR. Here the sample spans about 140,000 clones, about four fifths being singletons. The specimen sequenced was PBMCs. The receptors were sampled from a man aged 35-49 years in good health and CMV-seronegative.

This chain uses TRBV6-5 with TRBJ1-5, with TRBD1 matching over 10 bases. The CDR3 contains 15 residues. Trimming removed 6 bases from V and 6 bases from J; junction bases left unmatched: 8. Germline-derived CDR1 and CDR2 are MNHEY and SVGAGI. CDR3 nucleotide sequence: TGTGCCAGCAGAATGACAGGGGGCGCCGCTCAGCCCCAGCATTTT. Protein product: CASRMTGGAAQPQHF.

The J gene is TRBJ1-2, the V gene TRBV19; D is possibly TRBD1 (5 bases). V lost 5 bases and J 4 bases, leaving 14 bases between the germline ends. The V gene's germline CDR1 is LNHDA and CDR2 SQIVND (reference sequence). There are 14 residues in the CDR3. The CDR3 reads CASSVGQWRYGYTF. The DNA of the CDR3 is TGTGCCAGTAGTGTCGGACAATGGCGCTATGGCTACACCTTC.